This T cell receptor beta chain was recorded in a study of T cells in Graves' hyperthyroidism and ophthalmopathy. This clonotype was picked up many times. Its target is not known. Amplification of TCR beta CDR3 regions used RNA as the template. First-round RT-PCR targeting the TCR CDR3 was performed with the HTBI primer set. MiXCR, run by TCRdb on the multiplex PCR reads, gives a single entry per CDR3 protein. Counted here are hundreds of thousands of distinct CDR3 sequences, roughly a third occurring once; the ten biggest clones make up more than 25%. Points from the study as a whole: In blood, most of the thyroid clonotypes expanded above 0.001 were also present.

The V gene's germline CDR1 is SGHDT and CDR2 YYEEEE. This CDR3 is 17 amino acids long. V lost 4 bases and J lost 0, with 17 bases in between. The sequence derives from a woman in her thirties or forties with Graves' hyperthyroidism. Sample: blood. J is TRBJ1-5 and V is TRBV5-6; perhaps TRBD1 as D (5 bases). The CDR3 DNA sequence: TGTGCCAGCAGCCGGTTAGGGGAAGGGTATAGCAATCAGCCCCAGCATTTT. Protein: CASSRLGEGYSNQPQHF.